Below are 19 T cell receptor beta chains sequenced from a single sample in a study of brain metastases from non-small cell lung cancer. Sequenced by immunoSEQ multiplex PCR; TCRdb stores in-frame clones only, minus some. The sample yields about 4,800 clones, over 65% seen once. What was sequenced was primary lung tumor tissue. All receptors come from a donor aged 40 or over with non-small cell lung cancer.

The J gene is TRBJ1-2, the V gene TRBV3-1 (or the pseudogene TRBV3-2), with unresolved D. Between the trimmed V and J ends, which lost 0 bases and 4 bases, there was a span of 15 bases. The CDR3 spans 16 residues. Germline V gene lookup returns CDR1 LGHDT and CDR2 YNNKEL (reference sequence). CDR3 loop: CASSQDLKRPSYGYTF. The CDR3 DNA follows: TGTGCCAGCAGCCAAGACCTGAAGAGGCCCTCCTATGGCTACACCTTC.

The rearrangement uses TRBV6-5 and TRBJ1-5, with a weak D call TRBD1 (6 bases). Per germline, CDR1 MNHEY and CDR2 SVGAGI. This CDR3 is built from 16 residues. The V end was cut by 4 bases, the J end by 11 bases, with 24 bases between. CDR3 in amino acids: CASSSRDLGGPGAQHF. In DNA, the CDR3 is TGTGCCAGCAGTTCACGGGACCTCGGGGGGCCCGGGGCCCAGCATTTT.

The chain joins TRBV10-2 to TRBJ1-1; perhaps TRBD1 as D (5 bases). This CDR3 has 12 residues. Trimming cost V 8 bases and J 4 bases, with 11 bases left between them. Per the germline V gene, CDR1 is WSHSY and CDR2 is SAAADI. CDR3 DNA: TGCGCCAGCTTGCAGGGTAGCACTGAAGCTTTCTTT. It specifies CASLQGSTEAFF.

This chain connects TRBV5-1 to TRBJ2-2, with unresolved D. The germline CDR1 and CDR2 sequences are SGHRS and YFSETQ. Trimming took 6 bases from V and 6 from J, leaving 9 bases between them. The CDR3 has 12 residues. CDR3 amino acids: CASTPLAGELFF. Here the CDR3 DNA reads TGCGCCAGCACCCCCCTAGCCGGGGAGCTGTTTTTT.

V usage is TRBV6-1 and J usage is TRBJ2-4; D may be TRBD1 (6 bases). The CDR3 runs to 16 residues. The germline CDR1 and CDR2 sequences are MNHNS and SASEGT. Trimming left V 3 bases short and J 3 bases short, with 15 bases between. CDR3 protein: CASSEGAGLVKNIQYF. CDR3 coding DNA: TGTGCCAGCAGTGAGGGGGCTGGATTAGTCAAAAACATTCAGTACTTC.

V usage is TRBV7-2 and J usage is TRBJ1-2; tentative D call: TRBD1 (5 bases). The CDR3 is made up of 14 amino acids. The germline gives CDR1 SGHTA, CDR2 FQGNSA. Trimming removed 1 base at V and 4 bases at J, with 10 bases between. This CDR3 reads CASSLGGGGYGYTF. CDR3 coding DNA: TGTGCCAGCAGCTTAGGGGGGGGTGGCTATGGCTACACCTTC.

V gene TRBV2 combines with J gene TRBJ2-3, with D uncertain. V was clipped by 4 bases and J by 6 bases, with 5 bases between them. This CDR3 is 11 amino acids long. Germline V gene sequence: CDR1 SNHLY, CDR2 FYNNEI. CDR3 protein: CASSAYDTQYF. DNA of the CDR3: TGTGCCAGCAGTGCTTACGATACGCAGTATTTT.

This clone occurred once. The V gene is TRBV7-2, the J gene TRBJ1-2, with TRBD1 identical over 7 bases. CDR1 is SGHTA, CDR2 FQGNSA, per germline. With V trimmed by 5 bases and J by 9 bases, 6 bases remained unmatched. The CDR3 contains 12 residues. Here the CDR3 DNA reads TGTGCCAGCAGCCCCCGACAGGGAAGCTACACCTTC. Protein: CASSPRQGSYTF.

Points on this clone: At one of its ends the junction is not consistent with the germline gene, which may arise from a read error. The chain joins TRBV12-5 to TRBJ2-5, with a possible D match to TRBD1 (5 bases). The CDR3 spans 14 residues. Per germline, CDR1 LGHNT and CDR2 FRNRAP. This chain's CDR3 is CASGLDTGREIQYF. CDR3 DNA sequence: TGTGCTAGTGGTTTGGATACAGGACGAGAGATCCAGTACTTC.

The rearrangement links TRBV11-1 to TRBJ2-1; unclear D gene. V lost 3 bases and J 6 bases, leaving 12 bases between the germline ends. Germline loops: CDR1 SGHAT, CDR2 FQDESV (reference sequence). This CDR3 contains 14 residues. CDR3 sequence reads: CASSFGGAINEQFF. CDR3 DNA sequence: TGTGCCAGCAGCTTTGGCGGTGCGATCAATGAGCAGTTCTTC.

The gene calls are TRBV2 and TRBJ2-5; 12 nucleotides match TRBD2. Germline V gene lookup returns CDR1 SNHLY and CDR2 FYNNEI. This CDR3 has 17 residues. The J segment lost 1 base and the V segment lost 6 bases, leaving 9 bases of the junction unmatched. The CDR3 DNA is TGTGCCAGCAGCCTGGGACTAGCGGGTCCAGCCCAAGAGACCCAGTACTTC. Translated: CASSLGLAGPAQETQYF.

Notes on this clone: Other DNA variants within this sample encode the same CDR3. The V call is TRBV29-1, the J call TRBJ1-2; 8 positions match TRBD1. Germline V CDR1 and CDR2: SQVTM, ANQGSEA. The CDR3 is 12 residues long. J was trimmed by 8 bases and V by 4 bases; bases with no gene match: 6. Written as DNA, the CDR3 is TGCAGCGTTGGGGACAGGCGGCGGGGCTACACCTTC. Its protein product is CSVGDRRRGYTF.

The chain links TRBV15 to TRBJ2-6; D is perhaps TRBD1 (6 bases). Looked up from germline, CDR1 is LNHNV and CDR2 is YYDKDF (reference sequence). V lost 1 base, J lost 0 bases, and 16 bases lay in between. The CDR3 totals 19 residues. The CDR3 DNA is TGTGCCACCAGCAGAGTAGCAGGGGAAGGAATCTCTGGGGCCAACGTCCTGACTTTC. This encodes CATSRVAGEGISGANVLTF.

With regard to this clone: A read error may produce the germline difference seen at one junction end. The chain is built from TRBV2 and TRBJ1-2; D is perhaps TRBD1 (6 bases). Per the germline V gene, CDR1 is SNHLY and CDR2 is FYNNEI. The CDR3 length is 15 residues. The CDR3 DNA reads TGTGCCAGCAGGGAAGGCGGGGGGCGGCTCGGTGGCTACACCTTC. Translation: CASREGGGRLGGYTF.

This chain connects TRBV12-5 to TRBJ1-3; D gene uncertain. The V end was cut by 3 bases, the J end by 8 bases, with 8 bases between. Germline V gene lookup returns CDR1 LGHNT and CDR2 FRNRAP. The CDR3 contains 12 residues. Written as DNA, the CDR3 is TGTGCTAGTGGTTTCAACGTAGACACCATATATTTT. It yields the protein CASGFNVDTIYF.

This rearrangement joins TRBV24-1 to TRBJ2-1; TRBD2 is a possible D gene (5 bases). The V gene lost 2 bases and the J gene lost 0 bases, with 10 bases spanning the gap. Germline V lookup: CDR1 KGHDR, CDR2 SFDVKD. The CDR3 consists of 16 residues. The CDR3 sequence is CATSDSRTASYNEQFF. CDR3 bases: TGTGCCACCAGTGATTCAAGGACTGCCTCCTACAATGAGCAGTTCTTC.

V and J are TRBV15 and TRBJ2-4, with a tentative D call TRBD2 (6 bases). The CDR3 is 12 residues long. V shed 3 bases and J shed 8 bases, with 8 bases lying between them. The germline V gene has CDR1 LNHNV and CDR2 YYDKDF (reference sequence). The CDR3 loop reads CATSREGDIQYF. The CDR3 DNA reads as TGTGCCACCAGCAGGGAGGGTGACATTCAGTACTTC.

This clone was detected only once. The rearrangement links TRBV2 to TRBJ1-5; TRBD1 might be the D (6 bases). CDR1 is SNHLY and CDR2 is FYNNEI in the germline V gene. Trimming took 3 bases from V and 4 from J, leaving 10 bases between them. The CDR3 totals 14 residues. CDR3 nucleotides: TGTGCCAGCAGTGAGGGAAGGGGGAATCAGCCCCAGCATTTT. It codes for CASSEGRGNQPQHF.

V gene TRBV5-1 combines with J gene TRBJ1-3, with D hard to call. The CDR3 runs to 14 residues. The germline CDR1 and CDR2 sequences are SGHRS and YFSETQ. V lost 0 bases and J 4 bases, leaving 8 bases between the germline ends. CDR3 nucleotides: TGCGCCAGCAGCTTGGCTGGGCGCGGAAACACCATATATTTT. Translating it yields CASSLAGRGNTIYF. The entire variable domain, with the rest obtained from reference TRBV5-1 and TRBJ1-3, is as follows: KAGVTQTPRYLIKTRGQQVTLSCSPISGHRSVSWYQQTPGQGLQFLFEYFSETQRNKGNFPGRFSGRQFSNSRSEMNVSTLELGDSALYLCASSLAGRGNTIYFGEGSWLTVV.